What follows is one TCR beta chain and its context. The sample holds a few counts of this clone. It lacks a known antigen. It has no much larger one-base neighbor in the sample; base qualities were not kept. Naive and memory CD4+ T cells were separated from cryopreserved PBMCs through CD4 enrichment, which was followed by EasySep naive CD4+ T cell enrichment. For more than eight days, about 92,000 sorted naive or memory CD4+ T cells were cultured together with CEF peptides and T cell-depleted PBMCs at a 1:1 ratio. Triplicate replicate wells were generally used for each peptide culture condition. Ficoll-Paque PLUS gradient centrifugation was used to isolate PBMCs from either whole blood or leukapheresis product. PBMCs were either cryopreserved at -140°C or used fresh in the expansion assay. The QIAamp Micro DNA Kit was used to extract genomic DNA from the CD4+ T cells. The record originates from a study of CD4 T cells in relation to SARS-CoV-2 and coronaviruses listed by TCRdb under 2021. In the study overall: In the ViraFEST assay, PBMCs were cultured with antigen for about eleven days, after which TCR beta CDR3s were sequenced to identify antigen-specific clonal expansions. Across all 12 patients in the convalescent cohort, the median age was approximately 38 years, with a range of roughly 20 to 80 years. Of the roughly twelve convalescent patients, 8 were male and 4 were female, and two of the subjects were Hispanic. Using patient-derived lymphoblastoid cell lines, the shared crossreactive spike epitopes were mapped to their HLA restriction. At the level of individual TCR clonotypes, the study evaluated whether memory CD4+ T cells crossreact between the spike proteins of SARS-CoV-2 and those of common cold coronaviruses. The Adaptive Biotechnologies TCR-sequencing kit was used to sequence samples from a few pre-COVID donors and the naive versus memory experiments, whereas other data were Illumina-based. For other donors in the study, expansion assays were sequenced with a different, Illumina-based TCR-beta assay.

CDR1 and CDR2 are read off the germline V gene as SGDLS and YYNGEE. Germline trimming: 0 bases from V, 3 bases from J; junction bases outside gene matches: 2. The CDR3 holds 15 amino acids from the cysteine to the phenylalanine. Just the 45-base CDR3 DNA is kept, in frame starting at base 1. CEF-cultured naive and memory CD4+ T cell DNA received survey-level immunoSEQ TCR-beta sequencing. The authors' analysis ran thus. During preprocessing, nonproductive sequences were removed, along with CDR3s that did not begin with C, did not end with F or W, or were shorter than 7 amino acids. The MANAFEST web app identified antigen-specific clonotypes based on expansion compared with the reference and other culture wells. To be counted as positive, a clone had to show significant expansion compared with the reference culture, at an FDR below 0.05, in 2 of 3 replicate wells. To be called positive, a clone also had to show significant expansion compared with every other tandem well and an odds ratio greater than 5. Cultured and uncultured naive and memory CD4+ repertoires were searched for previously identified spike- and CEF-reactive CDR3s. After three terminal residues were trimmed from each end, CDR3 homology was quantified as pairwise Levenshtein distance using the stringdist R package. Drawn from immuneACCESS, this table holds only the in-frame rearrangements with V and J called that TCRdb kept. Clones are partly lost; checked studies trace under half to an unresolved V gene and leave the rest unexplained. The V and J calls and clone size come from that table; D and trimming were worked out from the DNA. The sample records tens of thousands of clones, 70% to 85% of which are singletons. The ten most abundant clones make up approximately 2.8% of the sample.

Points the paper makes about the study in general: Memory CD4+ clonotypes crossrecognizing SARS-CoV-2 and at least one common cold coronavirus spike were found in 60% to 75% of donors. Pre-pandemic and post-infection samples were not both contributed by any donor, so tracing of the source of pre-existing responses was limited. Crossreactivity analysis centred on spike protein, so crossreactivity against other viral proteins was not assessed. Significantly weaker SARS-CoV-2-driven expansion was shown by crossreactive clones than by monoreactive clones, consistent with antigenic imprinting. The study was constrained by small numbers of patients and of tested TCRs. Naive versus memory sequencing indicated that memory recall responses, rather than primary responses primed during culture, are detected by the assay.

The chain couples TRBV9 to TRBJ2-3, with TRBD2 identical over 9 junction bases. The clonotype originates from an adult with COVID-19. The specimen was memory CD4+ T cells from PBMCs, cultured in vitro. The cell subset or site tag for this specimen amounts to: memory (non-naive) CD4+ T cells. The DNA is TGTGCCAGCAGCGTAGTCGCGGGAGGGACAGATACGCAGTATTTT. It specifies CASSVVAGGTDTQYF.